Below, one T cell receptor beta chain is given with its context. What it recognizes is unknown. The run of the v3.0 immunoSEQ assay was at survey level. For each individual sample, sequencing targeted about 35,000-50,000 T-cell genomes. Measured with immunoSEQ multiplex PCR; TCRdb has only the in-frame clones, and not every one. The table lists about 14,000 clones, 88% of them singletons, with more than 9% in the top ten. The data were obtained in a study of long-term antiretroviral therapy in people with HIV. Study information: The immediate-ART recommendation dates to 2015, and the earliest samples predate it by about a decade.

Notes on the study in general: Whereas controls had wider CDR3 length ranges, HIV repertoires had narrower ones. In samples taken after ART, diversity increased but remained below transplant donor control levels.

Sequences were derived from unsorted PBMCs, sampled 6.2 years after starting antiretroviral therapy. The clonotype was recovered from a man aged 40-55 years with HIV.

The CDR3 protein is CASSITAVAGVAYNEQFF. In DNA form, the CDR3 reads TGTGCCAGTAGTATTACGGCCGTAGCGGGAGTCGCCTACAATGAGCAGTTCTTC. This chain connects TRBV19 to TRBJ2-1, with 9 bases identical to TRBD2. J was trimmed by 2 bases and V by 3 bases; bases with no gene match: 11. This CDR3 is 18 amino acids long. Germline V gene data show CDR1 as LNHDA and CDR2 as SQIVND (reference sequence).